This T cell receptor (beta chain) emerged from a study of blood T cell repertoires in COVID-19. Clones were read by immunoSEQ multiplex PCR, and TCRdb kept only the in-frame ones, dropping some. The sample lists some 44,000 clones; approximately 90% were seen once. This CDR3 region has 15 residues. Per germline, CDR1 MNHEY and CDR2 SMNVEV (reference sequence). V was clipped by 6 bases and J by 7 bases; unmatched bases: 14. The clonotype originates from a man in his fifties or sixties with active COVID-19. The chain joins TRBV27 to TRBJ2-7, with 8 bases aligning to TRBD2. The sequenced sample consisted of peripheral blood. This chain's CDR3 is CASSEIAGSRWEQYF. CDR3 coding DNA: TGTGCCAGCAGCGAAATAGCGGGGAGTCGCTGGGAGCAGTACTTC.